This T cell receptor beta chain was observed in a study of sequential checkpoint blockade in melanoma. Sample treatment: randomized to nivolumab then ipilimumab (arm A) or the reverse (arm B). From thawed PBMCs, live CD3+CD8+ cells negative for CD19 and CD56 were sorted. The CDR3 runs 16 residues. Trimming pared 4 bases from V and 1 base from J, leaving 15 bases between. Germline lookup yields CDR1 MRHNA and CDR2 SNTAGT. The repertoire was sequenced with immunoSEQ multiplex PCR; TCRdb's copy has only in-frame clones and lacks some. The repertoire holds 20,000 to 25,000 clones, with roughly four fifths as singletons.

This receptor was obtained from a human donor with melanoma. The material sequenced was CD8+ T cells sorted from blood (inferred from file names), taken from a patient given nivolumab and ipilimumab in sequence. The J gene is TRBJ2-3, the V gene TRBV6-4; a possible D gene is TRBD2 (6 bases). CDR3 sequence: CASSAPLAYRTDTQYF. CDR3 bases: TGTGCCAGCAGTGCCCCTCTAGCGTACCGCACAGATACGCAGTATTTT.